This T cell receptor beta chain was captured by sequencing in a study of T cell changes during pregnancy in multiple sclerosis. Trimming pared 5 bases from V and 4 bases from J, leaving 6 bases between. The CDR3 length is 11 residues. Germline CDR1 is MNHNS and CDR2 is SASEGT. TCRdb's copy holds only in-frame clones and misses some; the assay was immunoSEQ multiplex PCR. The sample contains 70,000 to 100,000 clones, 90% to 95% of which appear only once. The chain combines TRBV6-1 with TRBJ2-7; D gene uncertain. The source of this sequence is a female donor with multiple sclerosis, enrolled in a pregnancy study. Source: peripheral blood, taken in the third trimester of pregnancy. CDR3 sequence reads: CASSNLYEQYF. CDR3 bases: TGTGCCAGCAGTAACCTATACGAGCAGTACTTC.